This T cell receptor (beta chain) came from a study of blood T cell repertoires in COVID-19. Overall study context: Samples of COVID-19 (acute and convalescent) were obtained from the United States, Italy and Spain. The analysed material was cDNA or gDNA that came from T cells, B-cell-depleted T cells, or PBMCs.

The protocol was immunoSEQ multiplex PCR, while the TCRdb copy is restricted to in-frame clones and leaves out a portion. The table shows about 410,000 clones, with roughly 90% occurring only once. One Seattle source followed patients from active infection through their disease course. Sequencing was performed on peripheral blood. The receptor comes from a woman aged 40 to 50 with COVID-19, enrolled during active disease.

The CDR3 sequence is CAWSGQRHQPQHF. In DNA form, the CDR3 reads TGTGCCTGGAGTGGGCAGAGGCATCAGCCCCAGCATTTT. The chain employs TRBV30 and TRBJ1-5; D gene unclear. V was shortened by 1 base and J by 5 bases, with 9 bases between the two germline ends. Germline values: CDR1 GTSNPN, CDR2 SVGIG (reference sequence). CDR3 length: 13 residues. Filled out from reference TRBV30 and TRBJ1-5, the complete variable domain reads SQTIHQWPATLVQPVGSPLSLECTVEGTSNPNLYWYRQAAGRGLQLLFYSVGIGQISSEVPQNLSASRPQDRQFILSSKKLLLSDSGFYLCAWSGQRHQPQHFGDGTRLSIL.